These T cell receptor beta chains were read from a single sample in a study of cytomegalovirus exposure and HLA in healthy donors. TCRdb's table, derived via immunoSEQ multiplex PCR, lists solely in-frame clones and lacks some. Seen here are 100,000 to 150,000 clones, about nine tenths observed once, and the top ten hold 1.5% to 2%. The specimen sequenced was PBMCs. All receptors derive from a woman between 18 and 29 years old in good health and CMV-seronegative. CDR3s include the opening cysteine and the closing phenylalanine or tryptophan. The D gene is left open where the match is weak. The size of a clone is reported for some rows only, either as once, few or many, or as a class for expanded clones.

d_call	clone_size	v_call	j_call	cdr3_nt	cdr3_aa
.	.	TRBV30	TRBJ1-1	TGTGCCTTAGAGGGAGCCTTCGGAGAGACTGAAGCTTTCTTT	CALEGAFGETEAFF
.	.	TRBV10-3	TRBJ1-1	TGTGCCATCACCCCCAGGATCTTGAACACTGAAGCTTTCTTT	CAITPRILNTEAFF
.	.	TRBV6-1	TRBJ1-1	TGTGCCAGCAGTGAAGTGGGGCCTAGTGAAGCTTTCTTT	CASSEVGPSEAFF
.	.	TRBV7-8	TRBJ2-1	TGTGCCAGCAGCTTAGCGCTTGGGGGGTCGGGGGAGTTGCATGAGCAGTTCTTC	CASSLALGGSGELHEQFF
TRBD1	.	TRBV14	TRBJ1-1	TGTGCCAGCAGTCCTCTCGGACAGGCTACGGGTGAAGCTTTCTTT	CASSPLGQATGEAFF
TRBD2	.	TRBV29-1	TRBJ2-5	TGCAGCGGCGGGACTATGTGGGAGACCCAGTACTTC	CSGGTMWETQYF
TRBD1	.	TRBV2	TRBJ1-4	TGTGCCAGCAGTCCGTCGACAGGGTGGCGCGAAAAACTGTTTTTT	CASSPSTGWREKLFF
TRBD2	few	TRBV9	TRBJ2-1	TGTGCCAGCGGGTTCGGGACTAACTACTACAATGAGCAGTTCTTC	CASGFGTNYYNEQFF
.	.	TRBV28	TRBJ1-5	TGTGCCAGCAGCCGACGACAGTTCTATAGCAATCAGCCCCAGCATTTT	CASSRRQFYSNQPQHF
.	.	TRBV5-1	TRBJ2-3	TGCGCCAGCAGCCCAGGGGACCCCGCCACAGATACGCAGTATTTT	CASSPGDPATDTQYF
.	.	TRBV6-5	TRBJ1-1	TGTGCCAGCAGTTACTCTCTTCGGGGTCGAGCTTTCTTT	CASSYSLRGRAFF
.	.	TRBV7-9	TRBJ1-5	TGTGCCAGCAGCTTCCCAGGGAGGGCAGGACAGCCCCAGCATTTT	CASSFPGRAGQPQHF
TRBD2	.	TRBV27	TRBJ2-5	TGTGCCAGCAGTCCGAGACTAGCGGGAAATGCGGAGACCCAGTACTTC	CASSPRLAGNAETQYF
TRBD2	.	TRBV7-9	TRBJ2-1	TGTGCCAGTAGTGGGCTAGCGGGGGGTTCCTACAATGAGCAGTTCTTC	CASSGLAGGSYNEQFF
.	.	TRBV5-6	TRBJ2-5	TGTGCCAGCAGCTTGATCTACGGCCAAGAGACCCAGTACTTC	CASSLIYGQETQYF
TRBD2	once	TRBV7-9	TRBJ2-1	TGTGCCAGCAGCCATCGACTAGCGGGAGGTGAGCAGTTCTTC	CASSHRLAGGEQFF
TRBD2	.	TRBV5-1	TRBJ2-1	TGCGCCAGCAGCTTGGCTTTGGCGGGGGCCTACAATGAGCAGTTCTTC	CASSLALAGAYNEQFF
.	.	TRBV28	TRBJ2-1	TGTGCCAGCAGTTTATTCATGGGAGATCCCCCCAATGAGCAGTTCTTC	CASSLFMGDPPNEQFF
.	.	TRBV7-9	TRBJ1-3	TGTGCCAGCAGCCCCCTTGGAGGAGCTGGAAACACCATATATTTT	CASSPLGGAGNTIYF
TRBD1	.	TRBV5-1	TRBJ1-1	TGCGCCAGCAGCTTGAGGACAGGGTGGACTGAAGCTTTCTTT	CASSLRTGWTEAFF
TRBD1	.	TRBV6-1	TRBJ1-1	TGTGCCAGCAGTGTCTCGACAGGGGGGAACACTGAAGCTTTCTTT	CASSVSTGGNTEAFF
TRBD2	once	TRBV5-4	TRBJ2-2	TGTGCCAGCAGCTTACGCGCGGGAGGGGTAACCGGGGAGCTGTTTTTT	CASSLRAGGVTGELFF
.	.	TRBV5-6	TRBJ2-1	TGTGCCAGCAGCTCAACTTGGGAGAATGAGCAGTTCTTC	CASSSTWENEQFF
.	.	TRBV29-1	TRBJ2-7	TGCAGCGTTGAAAGGGGGGGGTACTTC	CSVERGGYF
.	.	TRBV28	TRBJ1-2	TGTGCCAGCAGTTTCGGGTTCGGAGGGGACTATGGCTACACCTTC	CASSFGFGGDYGYTF
TRBD1	.	TRBV18	TRBJ2-5	TGTGCCAGCTCACCAGAGACAGGGGCTAAAGAGACCCAGTACTTC	CASSPETGAKETQYF
TRBD2	.	TRBV5-6	TRBJ2-5	TGTGCCAGCAGCCGGGGGGAGGGAGAGACCCAGTACTTC	CASSRGEGETQYF
TRBD2	.	TRBV7-3	TRBJ2-2	TGTGCCAGCAGCTTAACGAGAAGGGGAGGGACCGGGGAGCTGTTTTTT	CASSLTRRGGTGELFF
.	.	TRBV11-2	TRBJ2-1	TGTGCCAGCAGCTTAGATCTCCAGGCGTACAATGAGCAGTTCTTC	CASSLDLQAYNEQFF
TRBD1	.	TRBV28	TRBJ2-2	TGTGCCAGTAGTTCTACAGGGGCGAACACCGGGGAGCTGTTTTTT	CASSSTGANTGELFF
TRBD2	.	TRBV7-3	TRBJ2-7	TGTGCCAGCAGCCCAACTAGCGGCTCCTACGAGCAGTACTTC	CASSPTSGSYEQYF
.	.	TRBV5-6	TRBJ1-1	TGTGCCAGCAGCTCCTTTAAGTGGCGGGACACTGAAGCTTTCTTT	CASSSFKWRDTEAFF
TRBD1	.	TRBV5-1	TRBJ2-1	TGCGCCAGCAGCTTGGTTGGGACAGTCACCTACAATGAGCAGTTCTTC	CASSLVGTVTYNEQFF
.	once	TRBV19	TRBJ2-1	TGTGCCAGTAGTATCGGATCTAGCCTCAATGAGCAGTTCTTC	CASSIGSSLNEQFF
TRBD1	.	TRBV19	TRBJ2-7	TGTGCCAGTAGTTCCCGGGACAGTGGGTACGAGCAGTACTTC	CASSSRDSGYEQYF
TRBD2	once	TRBV11-1	TRBJ2-3	TGTGCCAGCAGCCCAGGGACTAGCGTGACAGATACGCAGTATTTT	CASSPGTSVTDTQYF
.	.	TRBV25-1	TRBJ1-1	TGTGCCAGCAGGAGCAGGGTTAACACTGAAGCTTTCTTT	CASRSRVNTEAFF